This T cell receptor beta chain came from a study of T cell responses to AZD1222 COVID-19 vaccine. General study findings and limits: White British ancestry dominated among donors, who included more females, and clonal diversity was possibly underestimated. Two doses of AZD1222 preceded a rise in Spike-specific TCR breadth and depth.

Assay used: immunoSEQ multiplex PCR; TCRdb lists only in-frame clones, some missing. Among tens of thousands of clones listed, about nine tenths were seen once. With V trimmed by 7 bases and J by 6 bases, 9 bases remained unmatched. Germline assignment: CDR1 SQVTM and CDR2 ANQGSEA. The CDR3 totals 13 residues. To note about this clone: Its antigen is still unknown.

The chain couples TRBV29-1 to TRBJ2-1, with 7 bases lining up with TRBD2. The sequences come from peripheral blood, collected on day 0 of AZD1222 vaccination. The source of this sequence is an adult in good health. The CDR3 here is CSDRDYGSNEQFF. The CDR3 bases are TGCAGCGACCGGGACTACGGTTCCAATGAGCAGTTCTTC.